This T cell receptor (beta chain) was sequenced in a study of CD8 T cells in Susac syndrome (dated by TCRdb to the late 2010s). Context from the whole study: The study used repertoire sequencing to test whether antigen drove CD8+ T cell activation and differentiation in Susac syndrome. Clonality of the CD8+ T cell repertoire was compared between roughly 13 healthy donors, around 14 Susac syndrome patients and roughly 16 multiple sclerosis patients. Results the study describes overall, beyond this receptor: The number of individuals in the TCR sequencing and HLA analysis was recognized as being relatively small.

RNA was extracted with the RNeasy kit and roughly 0.45 to 1 ug was reverse transcribed using random hexamers. TCR beta CDR3 regions were amplified with the immunoSEQ multiplex PCR assay covering 54 Vbeta and 13 Jbeta segments. Bias from PCR amplification was corrected by using a synthetic template baseline for primer optimization and for computational correction. Per the source publication's procedure: Reads were annotated to V, D and J genes according to IMGT and were analyzed with immunoSEQ Analyzer, with only productive sequences retained. To calculate clonality, Shannon entropy was normalized by log2 of the number of productive unique sequences and then subtracted from one. For each patient and control, public and private clones were evaluated among the 100 most prevalent clones. Clones were defined as Susac-specific when absent from the healthy and MS cohorts, from about 1,100 published viral clones and from other ImmuneACCESS disease sequences. The public reads were reanalyzed by TCRdb: fastp trimming at Q25, MiXCR alignment, in-frame beta chains only. Records with the same CDR3 protein are collapsed into one entry carrying the most frequent genes and DNA. Clone size and V and J calls follow TCRdb, not the original study. In all, the sample holds about 300,000 distinct CDR3 sequences, and about 91% of those were seen once. The ten largest clones capture 0.18% of the sample.

For this clonotype: Its antigen target is currently unknown. No base quality values were provided; no much bigger clone lies one nucleotide off.

CDR1 and CDR2 are read off the germline V gene as SGHNT and YENEEA. Its CDR3 holds 16 amino acids, cysteine through phenylalanine. CDR3 DNA only is kept here, 48 bases in frame from base 1. V and J are trimmed by 5 bases and 5 bases, and the gene matches miss 12 bases of the junction. Peripheral blood CD8+ and CD4+ T cells from healthy donors, Susac syndrome patients and multiple sclerosis patients were profiled by high-throughput TCR beta sequencing. The multiple sclerosis controls were treatment-naive patients whose relapsing-remitting disease, either stable or active, fulfilled the revised McDonald criteria. CD8+ TEMRA cells were enriched by FACS, while bulk CD8+ and CD4+ T cells were purified by magnetic negative isolation. Blood was drawn into EDTA tubes, processed within 24 hours, and PBMCs were isolated by density gradient centrifugation. PBMCs intended for TCR sequencing were cryopreserved in liquid nitrogen and were subsequently thawed in a 37 degrees C water bath. A purity of at least 90% was achieved for sorted or isolated CD4+, CD8+ and CD8+ TEMRA cells.

Recombination joined TRBV11-3 with TRBJ2-5; 9 bases in the junction line up with TRBD2. This sequence originates from a human donor with multiple sclerosis. Sample: CD8+ T cells from PBMCs. The CDR3 here reads CASSEGAGGQLETQYF. The DNA sequence follows: TGTGCCAGCAGCGAAGGAGCGGGAGGTCAATTGGAGACCCAGTACTTC.